Listed below are T cell receptor beta chains from one sample, sequenced in a study of human T cells and chemical hapten exposure. One entry per CDR3 protein, called by TCRdb with MiXCR from the RACE reads. The table has some 380,000 distinct CDR3 sequences, roughly 4.8% seen once. Sequencing was performed on whole blood, taken in connection with sensitization to the hapten diphenylcyclopropenone (DPC). These receptor sequences come from a woman in her forties or fifties with alopecia areata. Some clones in this sample may be carry-over from other donors' samples. Both conserved end residues are part of each CDR3. The D gene is left open where the match is weak. Not every row has a clone size; where given, it reads once, few, many or a size class.

CDR3,DNA,V,J,D,size
CASSPRAGGHEQYF,TGTGCCAGCTCCCCCAGGGCCGGGGGTCACGAGCAGTACTTC,TRBV18,TRBJ2-7,-,-
CASSPGHVSSYEQYF,TGTGCCAGCAGTCCCGGACATGTTAGCTCCTACGAGCAGTACTTC,TRBV12-3/TRBV12-4,TRBJ2-7,-,-
CASLGVAAPTQYF,TGTGCCAGCTTGGGGGTAGCGGCCCCCACGCAGTATTTT,TRBV5-6,TRBJ2-3,-,many
CASSPWREAKNIQYF,TGTGCCAGCAGTCCTTGGCGGGAAGCCAAAAACATTCAGTACTTC,TRBV6-6,TRBJ2-4,-,many
CASSQPGRSYEQYF,TGCGCCAGCAGCCAGCCGGGCAGGTCCTACGAGCAGTACTTC,TRBV4-1,TRBJ2-7,-,few
CASSVVGRGQETQYF,TGTGCCAGCAGCGTCGTGGGCAGGGGGCAAGAGACCCAGTACTTC,TRBV7-2,TRBJ2-5,TRBD1,-
CASSKGSRADRRSGANVLTF,TGTGCCAGCAGCAAAGGTTCCAGGGCCGACAGACGCTCTGGGGCCAACGTCCTGACTTTC,TRBV21-1,TRBJ2-6,-,many
CASSQEGGWGATEAFF,TGCGCCAGCAGCCAAGAGGGAGGATGGGGGGCCACTGAAGCTTTCTTT,TRBV4-1,TRBJ1-1,-,few
CSATGPAVEQYF,TGCAGTGCTACCGGACCAGCGGTCGAGCAGTACTTC,TRBV20-1,TRBJ2-7,-,many
CASVQGARSPLHF,TGTGCCAGCGTCCAGGGGGCACGATCACCCCTCCACTTT,TRBV2,TRBJ1-6,TRBD1,few
CATLTEAFF,TGTGCCACACTCACTGAAGCTTTCTTT,TRBV14,TRBJ1-1,-,many
CASSIGRTAEAFF,TGTGCCAGCAGTATCGGCAGGACGGCTGAAGCTTTCTTT,TRBV6-6,TRBJ1-1,-,many
CASSLFMTEAFF,TGTGCCAGCAGTTTATTTATGACTGAAGCTTTCTTT,TRBV28,TRBJ1-1,-,few
CASSLSISNQPQHF,TGTGCCAGCAGTTTAAGCATTAGCAATCAGCCCCAGCATTTT,TRBV27,TRBJ1-5,-,many
CASSTNRDSHNSPLHF,TGTGCCAGCAGCACTAACCGGGACAGCCATAATTCACCCCTCCACTTT,TRBV7-9,TRBJ1-6,TRBD1,-
CASSPLKGEYGYTF,TGTGCCAGCAGCCCCCTGAAGGGGGAGTATGGCTACACCTTC,TRBV11-2,TRBJ1-2,-,many
CASSAEPRETNEKLFF,TGTGCCAGCAGCGCAGAGCCGAGGGAGACTAATGAAAAACTGTTTTTT,TRBV11-2,TRBJ1-4,-,many
CASRGQGPLGYGYTF,TGTGCCAGCAGGGGACAGGGCCCCCTCGGCTATGGCTACACCTTC,TRBV6-5,TRBJ1-2,TRBD1,many
CSVEGRVYQETQYF,TGCAGCGTTGAAGGGAGGGTGTACCAAGAGACCCAGTACTTC,TRBV29-1,TRBJ2-5,-,many
CSVDADDQETQYF,TGCAGCGTTGACGCGGACGACCAAGAGACCCAGTACTTC,TRBV29-1,TRBJ2-5,-,many
CSAWRDTQYF,TGCAGTGCATGGAGGGATACGCAGTATTTT,TRBV20-1,TRBJ2-3,-,-
CASSLQGGGGYTF,TGTGCCAGCAGCTTGCAGGGGGGCGGTGGCTACACCTTC,TRBV7-9,TRBJ1-2,TRBD1,many
CSVEDPAGMNTEAFF,TGCAGCGTTGAAGATCCCGCGGGAATGAACACTGAAGCTTTCTTT,TRBV29-1,TRBJ1-1,-,many
CASSKGQGNRETQYF,TGTGCCAGCAGCAAGGGACAGGGGAACCGAGAGACCCAGTACTTC,TRBV7-3,TRBJ2-5,TRBD1,-
CASTLGQGVSPLHF,TGTGCCAGCACCCTGGGACAGGGGGTCTCACCCCTCCACTTT,TRBV7-9,TRBJ1-6,TRBD1,many
CASSLALGSGEETQYF,TGTGCCAGCAGCTTGGCCCTGGGGTCTGGGGAAGAGACCCAGTACTTC,TRBV5-6,TRBJ2-5,-,many